This TCR beta chain was sequenced for a study of regulatory T cells in long-lasting Graves disease. Arm-PCR of CDR3 regions and iRepertoire HTBI primers were used to build TCR beta libraries. TCRdb called the multiplex PCR reads again in MiXCR, with one record for every CDR3 protein. The sample has around 460,000 distinct CDR3 sequences; around 15% are singletons. This clonotype has at least ten counts. The CDR3 extends over 18 amino acids. The germline CDR1 and CDR2 sequences are DFQATT and SNEGSKA (reference sequence). J was trimmed by 3 bases and V by 3 bases; bases with no gene match: 15. The time point is: newly diagnosed GD, antithyroid drugs for less than 3 months. The TCR library used RNA extracted from PBMCs. Another study also made use of these data, one on T cells in Graves' hyperthyroidism and ophthalmopathy.

The chain couples TRBV20-1 to TRBJ2-7; the match to TRBD2 covers 12 bases. The TCR originated in a woman aged 45 to 65 with Graves disease. Sequencing was performed on peripheral blood mononuclear cells (PBMCs), taken at new diagnosis, from a patient treated with antithyroid drugs. DNA for the CDR3: TGCAGTGCTAGCCTACCCTCTAGCGGGAGGGCCCAGGGCTACGAGCAGTACTTC. As protein: CSASLPSSGRAQGYEQYF.